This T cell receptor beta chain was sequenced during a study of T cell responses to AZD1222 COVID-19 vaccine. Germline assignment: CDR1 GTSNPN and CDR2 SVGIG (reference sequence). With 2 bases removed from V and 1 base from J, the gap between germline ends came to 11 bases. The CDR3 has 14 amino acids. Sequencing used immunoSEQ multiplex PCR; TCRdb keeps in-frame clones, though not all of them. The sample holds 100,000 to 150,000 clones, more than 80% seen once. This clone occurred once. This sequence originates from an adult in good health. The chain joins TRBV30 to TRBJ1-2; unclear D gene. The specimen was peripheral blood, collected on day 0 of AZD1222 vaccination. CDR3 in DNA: TGTGCCTGGAGTATAAGACGGGATAACTATGGCTACACCTTC. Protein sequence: CAWSIRRDNYGYTF. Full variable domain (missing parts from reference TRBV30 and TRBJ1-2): SQTIHQWPATLVQPVGSPLSLECTVEGTSNPNLYWYRQAAGRGLQLLFYSVGIGQISSEVPQNLSASRPQDRQFILSSKKLLLSDSGFYLCAWSIRRDNYGYTFGSGTRLTVV.